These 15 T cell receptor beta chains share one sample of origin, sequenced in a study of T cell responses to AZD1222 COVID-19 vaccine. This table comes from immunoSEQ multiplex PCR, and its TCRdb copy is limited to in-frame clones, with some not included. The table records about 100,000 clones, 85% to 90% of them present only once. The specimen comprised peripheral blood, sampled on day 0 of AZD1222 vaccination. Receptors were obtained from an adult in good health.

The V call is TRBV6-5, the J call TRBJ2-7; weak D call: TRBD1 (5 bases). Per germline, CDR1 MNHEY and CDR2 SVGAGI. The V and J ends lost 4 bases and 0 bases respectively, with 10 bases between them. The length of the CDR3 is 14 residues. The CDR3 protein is CASSFSDISYEQYF. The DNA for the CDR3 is TGTGCCAGCAGTTTCTCGGACATCTCCTACGAGCAGTACTTC.

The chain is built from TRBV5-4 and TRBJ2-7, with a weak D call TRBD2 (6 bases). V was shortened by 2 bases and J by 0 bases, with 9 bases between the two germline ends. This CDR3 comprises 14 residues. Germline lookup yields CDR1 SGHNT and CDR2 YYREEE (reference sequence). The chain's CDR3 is CASSLRDFSYEQYF. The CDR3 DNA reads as TGTGCCAGCAGCTTACGGGACTTCTCCTACGAGCAGTACTTC.

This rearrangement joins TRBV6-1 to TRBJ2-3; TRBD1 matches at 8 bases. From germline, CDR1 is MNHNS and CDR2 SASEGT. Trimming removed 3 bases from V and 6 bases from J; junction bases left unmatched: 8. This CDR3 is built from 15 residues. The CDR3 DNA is TGTGCCAGCAGTGACAGGACAGGGAGTCAGGATACGCAGTATTTT. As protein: CASSDRTGSQDTQYF.

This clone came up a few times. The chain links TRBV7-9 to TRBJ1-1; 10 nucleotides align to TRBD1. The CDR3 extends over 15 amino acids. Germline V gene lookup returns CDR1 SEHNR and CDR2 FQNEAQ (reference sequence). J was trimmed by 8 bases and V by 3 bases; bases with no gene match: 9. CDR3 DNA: TGTGCCAGCAGCTTTCAAGGGGGGACAGGGGAAGAAGCTTTCTTT. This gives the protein CASSFQGGTGEEAFF.

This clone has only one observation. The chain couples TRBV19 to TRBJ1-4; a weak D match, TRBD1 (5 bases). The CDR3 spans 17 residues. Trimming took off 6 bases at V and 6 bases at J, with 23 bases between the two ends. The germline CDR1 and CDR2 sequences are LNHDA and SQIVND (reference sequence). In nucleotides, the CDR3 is TGTGCCAGTAGGGAACTAGGTCGCAGGGATCTTCATGAAAAACTGTTTTTT. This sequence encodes CASRELGRRDLHEKLFF.

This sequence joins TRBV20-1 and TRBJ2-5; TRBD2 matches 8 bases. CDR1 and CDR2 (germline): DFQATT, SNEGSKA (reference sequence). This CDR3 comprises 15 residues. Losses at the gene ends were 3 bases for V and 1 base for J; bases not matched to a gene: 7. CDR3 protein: CSASLAGGLQETQYF. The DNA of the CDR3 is TGCAGTGCTAGTCTGGCGGGGGGACTCCAAGAGACCCAGTACTTC.

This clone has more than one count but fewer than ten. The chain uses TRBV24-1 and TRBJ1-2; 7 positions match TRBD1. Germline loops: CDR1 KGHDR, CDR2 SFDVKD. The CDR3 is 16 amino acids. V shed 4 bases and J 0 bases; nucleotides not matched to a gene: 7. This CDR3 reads CATSDSRDSSNYGYTF. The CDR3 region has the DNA TGTGCCACCAGTGACTCTCGGGACAGCTCTAACTATGGCTACACCTTC.

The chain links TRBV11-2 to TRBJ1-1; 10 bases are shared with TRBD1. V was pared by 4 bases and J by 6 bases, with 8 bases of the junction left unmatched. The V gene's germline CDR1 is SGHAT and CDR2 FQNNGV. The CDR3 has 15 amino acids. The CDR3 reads CASSSRTGGVSEAFF. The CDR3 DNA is TGTGCCAGCAGCTCTCGGACAGGGGGGGTGTCTGAAGCTTTCTTT.

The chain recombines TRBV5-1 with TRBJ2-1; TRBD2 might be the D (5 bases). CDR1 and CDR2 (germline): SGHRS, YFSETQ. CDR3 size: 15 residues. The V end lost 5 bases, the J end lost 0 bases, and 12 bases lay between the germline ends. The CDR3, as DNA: TGCGCCAGCAGTCTAGCATTTAGCTCCTACAATGAGCAGTTCTTC. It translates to CASSLAFSSYNEQFF. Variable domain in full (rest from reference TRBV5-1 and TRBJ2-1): KAGVTQTPRYLIKTRGQQVTLSCSPISGHRSVSWYQQTPGQGLQFLFEYFSETQRNKGNFPGRFSGRQFSNSRSEMNVSTLELGDSALYLCASSLAFSSYNEQFFGPGTRLTVL.

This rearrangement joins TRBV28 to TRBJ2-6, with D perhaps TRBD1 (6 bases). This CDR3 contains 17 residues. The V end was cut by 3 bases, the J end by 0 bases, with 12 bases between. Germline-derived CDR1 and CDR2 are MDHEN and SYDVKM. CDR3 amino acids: CASSFTGLGSGANVLTF. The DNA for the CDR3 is TGTGCCAGCAGTTTCACAGGGTTGGGCTCTGGGGCCAACGTCCTGACTTTC. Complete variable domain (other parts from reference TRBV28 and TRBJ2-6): DVKVTQSSRYLVKRTGEKVFLECVQDMDHENMFWYRQDPGLGLRLIYFSYDVKMKEKGDIPEGYSVSREKKERFSLILESASTNQTSMYLCASSFTGLGSGANVLTFGAGSRLTVL.

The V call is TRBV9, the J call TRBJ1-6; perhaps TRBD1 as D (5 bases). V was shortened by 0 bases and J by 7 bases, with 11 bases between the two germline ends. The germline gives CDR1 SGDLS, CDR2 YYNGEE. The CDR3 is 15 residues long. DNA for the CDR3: TGTGCCAGCAGCGTAGGTCAACAGGCAAATTCACCCCTCCACTTT. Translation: CASSVGQQANSPLHF. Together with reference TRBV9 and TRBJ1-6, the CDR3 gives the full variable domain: DSGVTQTPKHLITATGQRVTLRCSPRSGDLSVYWYQQSLDQGLQFLIQYYNGEERAKGNILERFSAQQFPDLHSELNLSSLELGDSALYFCASSVGQQANSPLHFGNGTRLTVT.

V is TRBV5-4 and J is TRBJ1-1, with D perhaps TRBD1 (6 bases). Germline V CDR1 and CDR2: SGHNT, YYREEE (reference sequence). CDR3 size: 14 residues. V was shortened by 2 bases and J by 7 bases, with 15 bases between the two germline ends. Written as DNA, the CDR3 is TGTGCCAGCAGCTTCCCTGACAGGAAAAGTGAAGCTTTCTTT. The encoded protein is CASSFPDRKSEAFF.

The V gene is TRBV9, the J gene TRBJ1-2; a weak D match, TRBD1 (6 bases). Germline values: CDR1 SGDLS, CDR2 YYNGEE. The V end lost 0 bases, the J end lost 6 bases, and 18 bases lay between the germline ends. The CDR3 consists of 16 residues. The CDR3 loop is CASSVATDTGWDGYTF. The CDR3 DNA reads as TGTGCCAGCAGCGTAGCAACCGATACAGGGTGGGATGGCTACACCTTC.

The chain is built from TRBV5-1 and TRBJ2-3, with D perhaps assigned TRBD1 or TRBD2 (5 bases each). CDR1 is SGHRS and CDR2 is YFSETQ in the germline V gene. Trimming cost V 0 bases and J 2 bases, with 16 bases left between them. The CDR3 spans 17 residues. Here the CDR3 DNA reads TGCGCCAGCAGCTTGGAGGCGGGTTGGGGCTACACAGATACGCAGTATTTT. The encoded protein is CASSLEAGWGYTDTQYF.

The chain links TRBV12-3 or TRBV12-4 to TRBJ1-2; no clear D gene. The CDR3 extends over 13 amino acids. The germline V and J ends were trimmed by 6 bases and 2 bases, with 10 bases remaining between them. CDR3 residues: CASRSPANYGYTF. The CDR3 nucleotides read TGTGCCAGCAGATCGCCGGCGAACTATGGCTACACCTTC.